The 23 T cell receptor beta chains below all came from one sample that was sequenced in a study of shared clonotypes between healthy human individuals (dated by TCRdb to the early 2020s). Preparation of the library involved the immunoSEQ multiplex PCR assay. In its TCRdb copy, this immuneACCESS table keeps in-frame sequences only and misses some clones. Where compared with another copy, unresolved V genes explain less than half of these, and the others have no known cause. Counted in this sample were 150,000 to 200,000 clones; approximately 62% of them appeared once. The top ten constitute 8% to 13% of the sample. The sequenced sample consisted of memory CD4+ T cells sorted from blood. In light of the paper, this sample's cell subset or site label describes: CD45RA-negative fraction. These receptors came from a man aged 25 to 40 in good health.

As for this clone: This sample also contains other DNA sequences that code for the same CDR3. CDR3 DNA sequence: TGTGCCAGCTCACCACCGGGGCAGCTTAAGAACACCGGGGAGCTGTTTTTT. It yields the protein CASSPPGQLKNTGELFF. V usage is TRBV18 and J usage is TRBJ2-2; weak D call: TRBD1 (5 bases). Germline CDR1 reads KGHSH; CDR2 reads LQKENI. The CDR3 loop spans 17 amino acids. V was pared by 0 bases and J by 1 base, with 12 bases between. The full variable domain, in which reference TRBV18 and TRBJ2-2 provide the parts outside the CDR3, is NAGVMQNPRHLVRRRGQEARLRCSPMKGHSHVYWYRQLPEEGLKFMVYLQKENIIDESGMPKERFSAEFPKEGPSILRIQQVVRGDSAAYFCASSPPGQLKNTGELFFGEGSRLTVL.

This clone was detected a few times. V and J are TRBV28 and TRBJ1-5, with 8 positions matching TRBD1. The CDR3 covers 14 residues. Germline trimming cut 5 bases from V and 7 bases from J; bases unmatched to any gene: 7. CDR1 is MDHEN and CDR2 is SYDVKM in the germline V gene. CDR3 bases: TGTGCCAGCAGTACACGGACAGGGAGGCAGCCCCAGCATTTT. Its protein is CASSTRTGRQPQHF.

In DNA, the CDR3 is TGTGCCAGTAGTACGCAGGGTCGAATTCAAGAGACCCAGTACTTC. This gives the protein CASSTQGRIQETQYF. This chain uses TRBV19 with TRBJ2-5; D possibly corresponds to TRBD1 (5 bases). This CDR3 has 15 amino acids. Looked up from germline, CDR1 is LNHDA and CDR2 is SQIVND (reference sequence). Trimming took 4 bases from V and 2 from J, leaving 14 bases between them.

The chain combines TRBV29-1 with TRBJ1-1; 10 bases map to TRBD1. The CDR3 length is 12 residues. Trimming removed 0 bases from V and 12 bases from J; junction bases left unmatched: 4. In germline, CDR1 is SQVTM, CDR2 ANQGSEA. The CDR3 reads CSVEDPGQGPFF. Here the CDR3 DNA reads TGCAGCGTTGAAGATCCGGGACAGGGGCCTTTCTTT.

The chain links TRBV29-1 to TRBJ1-2, with D maybe TRBD1 (6 bases). CDR3 length equals 12 residues. V gave up 4 bases and J gave up 3 bases, with 9 bases separating them. Germline CDR1 and CDR2: SQVTM and ANQGSEA. CDR3 residues: CSVGGGDYGYTF. DNA of the CDR3: TGCAGCGTTGGGGGGGGCGACTATGGCTACACCTTC.

V is TRBV18 and J is TRBJ2-7; 7 bases map to TRBD2. The V segment lost 0 bases and the J segment 4 bases; nucleotides outside the gene matches: 6. Germline loops: CDR1 KGHSH, CDR2 LQKENI. CDR3 size: 15 residues. The CDR3 coding sequence is TGTGCCAGCTCACCACCCCAGGCGGGGGTATACGAGCAGTACTTC. Its protein product is CASSPPQAGVYEQYF. The whole variable domain, remainder taken from reference TRBV18 and TRBJ2-7, is NAGVMQNPRHLVRRRGQEARLRCSPMKGHSHVYWYRQLPEEGLKFMVYLQKENIIDESGMPKERFSAEFPKEGPSILRIQQVVRGDSAAYFCASSPPQAGVYEQYFGPGTRLTVT.

The chain carries TRBV11-2 and TRBJ2-3; 9 bases agree with TRBD2. The trim removed 2 bases at V and 6 bases at J, leaving 9 bases unmatched. The germline V gene encodes CDR1 SGHAT and CDR2 FQNNGV. The CDR3 is 16 amino acids. Written as DNA, the CDR3 is TGTGCCAGCAGCTTACGTCCCCTAGCGGGAACGGATACGCAGTATTTT. This codes for CASSLRPLAGTDTQYF.

The rearrangement uses TRBV6-5 and TRBJ2-4; D might be TRBD1 (5 bases). V was clipped by 0 bases and J by 7 bases, with 10 bases between them. CDR3 length: 14 residues. Germline values: CDR1 MNHEY, CDR2 SVGAGI. The CDR3 region is CASSYSSRANIQYF. DNA for the CDR3: TGTGCCAGCAGTTACTCGAGCAGGGCCAACATTCAGTACTTC.

This chain links TRBV5-4 with TRBJ2-5; D is possibly TRBD1 or TRBD2 (6 bases each). The ends were cut back, 3 bases at V and 2 bases at J, with 17 bases in the middle. Germline CDR1 SGHNT, CDR2 YYREEE (reference sequence). The CDR3 sequence is 16 residues long. The CDR3 sequence is CASSWRGGRGQETQYF. The CDR3 region has the DNA TGTGCCAGCAGCTGGCGTGGGGGGCGTGGGCAAGAGACCCAGTACTTC.

The chain couples TRBV5-6 to TRBJ2-7; TRBD2 agrees at 8 bases. This CDR3 contains 18 residues. Germline V gene data show CDR1 as SGHDT and CDR2 as YYEEEE. J was trimmed by 5 bases and V by 3 bases; bases with no gene match: 19. In DNA, the CDR3 is TGTGCCAGCAGCTCTCGCTGGCTAGCGGGCCCCCCCTGGGACGAGCAGTACTTC. Translating it yields CASSSRWLAGPPWDEQYF. The whole variable domain, remainder taken from reference TRBV5-6 and TRBJ2-7, is DAGVTQSPTHLIKTRGQQVTLRCSPKSGHDTVSWYQQALGQGPQFIFQYYEEEERQRGNFPDRFSGHQFPNYSSELNVNALLLGDSALYLCASSSRWLAGPPWDEQYFGPGTRLTVT.

The chain has TRBV19 and TRBJ2-7; no definite D call. Germline V CDR1 and CDR2: LNHDA, SQIVND (reference sequence). V lost 5 bases, J lost 2 bases, and 13 bases lay in between. The CDR3 totals 14 residues. This CDR3 reads CASSGSTPPYEQYF. CDR3 sequence (DNA): TGTGCCAGTAGTGGGTCGACACCTCCCTACGAGCAGTACTTC.

The chain joins TRBV18 to TRBJ2-3; 10 nucleotides align to TRBD2. Per the germline V gene, CDR1 is KGHSH and CDR2 is LQKENI. The CDR3 contains 16 residues. Trimming took 4 bases from V and 2 from J; bases not matched to a gene: 6. The CDR3 nucleotides read TGTGCCAGCTCACGAGATAGCGGGAGGCTCACAGATACGCAGTATTTT. Its protein is CASSRDSGRLTDTQYF.

V usage is TRBV6-6 and J usage is TRBJ2-1; D is perhaps TRBD1 (6 bases). Trimming pared 8 bases from V and 4 bases from J, leaving 12 bases between. The CDR3 length is 13 residues. Germline V gives CDR1 MNHNY, CDR2 SVGAGI (reference sequence). CDR3 in DNA: TGTGCCAGCTACAGGGACACATACAATGAGCAGTTCTTC. Its protein product is CASYRDTYNEQFF.

For the CDR3, the DNA is TGTGCCAGCTCTCAATTACCCCTAAACCTTCTTGACAGGGAACTTGAAGCTTTCTTT. This encodes CASSQLPLNLLDRELEAFF. J is TRBJ1-1 and V is TRBV18; 7 bases agree with TRBD1. CDR3 length: 19 residues. Per the germline V gene, CDR1 is KGHSH and CDR2 is LQKENI. V shed 6 bases and J 7 bases; nucleotides not matched to a gene: 26.

This clone was seen just once. The chain has TRBV11-2 and TRBJ2-7, with a tentative D call TRBD2 (5 bases). There are 15 residues in the CDR3. Germline V gene data show CDR1 as SGHAT and CDR2 as FQNNGV. Trimming took off 5 bases at V and 2 bases at J, with 16 bases between the two ends. CDR3 sequence reads: CASSLLPGVTYEQYF. CDR3 DNA: TGTGCCAGCAGCCTTTTGCCCGGGGTAACCTACGAGCAGTACTTC. The variable domain in full, with the rest retrieved from reference TRBV11-2 and TRBJ2-7, is EAGVAQSPRYKIIEKRQSVAFWCNPISGHATLYWYQQILGQGPKLLIQFQNNGVVDDSQLPKDRFSAERLKGVDSTLKIQPAKLEDSAVYLCASSLLPGVTYEQYFGPGTRLTVT.

V usage is TRBV25-1 and J usage is TRBJ2-1; 9 positions agree with TRBD2. This CDR3 spans 14 amino acids. Germline values: CDR1 MGHDK, CDR2 SYGVNS. Losses at the gene ends were 6 bases for V and 12 bases for J; bases not matched to a gene: 12. Here the CDR3 DNA reads TGTGCCAGCAGCAGTAGCGGGAGAGGAGGACGGCAGTTCTTC. Encoded protein: CASSSSGRGGRQFF.

V gene TRBV11-2 combines with J gene TRBJ2-3, with 14 positions matching TRBD2. This CDR3 is built from 18 residues. The germline V gene encodes CDR1 SGHAT and CDR2 FQNNGV. V trimming: 4 bases; J trimming: 0 bases; junction bases outside the gene matches: 6. The CDR3 sequence: CASSYGLAGGASTDTQYF. In DNA, the CDR3 is TGTGCCAGCAGCTACGGACTAGCGGGAGGTGCTAGCACAGATACGCAGTATTTT. Together with reference TRBV11-2 and TRBJ2-3, the CDR3 gives the full variable domain: EAGVAQSPRYKIIEKRQSVAFWCNPISGHATLYWYQQILGQGPKLLIQFQNNGVVDDSQLPKDRFSAERLKGVDSTLKIQPAKLEDSAVYLCASSYGLAGGASTDTQYFGPGTRLTVL.

This chain connects TRBV28 to TRBJ1-2; D perhaps matches TRBD1 (6 bases). This CDR3 spans 15 amino acids. The germline CDR1 and CDR2 sequences are MDHEN and SYDVKM. The ends were cut back, 3 bases at V and 5 bases at J, with 16 bases in the middle. CDR3 bases: TGTGCCAGCAGTTTGGCGGGGGGGCGGAGATATGGCTACACCTTC. Its translation is CASSLAGGRRYGYTF.

The chain employs TRBV9 and TRBJ2-1; 9 bases are shared with TRBD2. Germline V lookup: CDR1 SGDLS, CDR2 YYNGEE. V shed 3 bases and J 5 bases; nucleotides not matched to a gene: 6. This CDR3 is built from 15 residues. The CDR3 bases are TGTGCCAGCAGCGGTAGCGGGAGCGGGAACAATGAGCAGTTCTTC. Residues: CASSGSGSGNNEQFF.

The chain carries TRBV27 and TRBJ1-5, with a weak D call TRBD1 (5 bases). Trimming left V 2 bases short and J 4 bases short, with 9 bases between. This CDR3 comprises 14 residues. Germline assignment: CDR1 MNHEY and CDR2 SMNVEV (reference sequence). CDR3 loop: CASSLRDSNQPQHF. The DNA for the CDR3 is TGTGCCAGCAGTTTAAGGGACTCGAATCAGCCCCAGCATTTT.

V and J are TRBV29-1 and TRBJ2-5; D possibly corresponds to TRBD1 (5 bases). CDR1 SQVTM and CDR2 ANQGSEA come from the germline V gene. The CDR3 extends over 14 amino acids. V was clipped by 5 bases and J by 5 bases, with 18 bases between them. The CDR3 bases are TGCAGCGTTTTGGGCAGGGCAGTCGAGGAGACCCAGTACTTC. The encoded protein is CSVLGRAVEETQYF. The full variable domain, its missing parts supplied by reference TRBV29-1 and TRBJ2-5, is SAVISQKPSRDICQRGTSLTIQCQVDSQVTMMFWYRQQPGQSLTLIATANQGSEATYESGFVIDKFPISRPNLTFSTLTVSNMSPEDSSIYLCSVLGRAVEETQYFGPGTRLLVL.

The chain joins TRBV7-9 to TRBJ2-1; 7 nucleotides align to TRBD2. V shed 5 bases, J shed 0 bases, and the junction held 16 bases outside the gene matches. Germline loops: CDR1 SEHNR, CDR2 FQNEAQ (reference sequence). This CDR3 is built from 19 residues. CDR3 in DNA: TGTGCCAGCAGCACCCCTAAAGGGAGGGAGGGGTACTCCTACAATGAGCAGTTCTTC. Amino acids: CASSTPKGREGYSYNEQFF.

The chain combines TRBV10-3 with TRBJ2-1, with TRBD1 matching over 10 bases. The CDR3 consists of 15 residues. J was trimmed by 4 bases and V by 5 bases; bases with no gene match: 5. CDR1 ENHRY and CDR2 SYGVKD come from the germline V gene. DNA of the CDR3: TGTGCCATCAGTACCGGGACAGGGGTGTACAATGAGCAGTTCTTC. Translation: CAISTGTGVYNEQFF.